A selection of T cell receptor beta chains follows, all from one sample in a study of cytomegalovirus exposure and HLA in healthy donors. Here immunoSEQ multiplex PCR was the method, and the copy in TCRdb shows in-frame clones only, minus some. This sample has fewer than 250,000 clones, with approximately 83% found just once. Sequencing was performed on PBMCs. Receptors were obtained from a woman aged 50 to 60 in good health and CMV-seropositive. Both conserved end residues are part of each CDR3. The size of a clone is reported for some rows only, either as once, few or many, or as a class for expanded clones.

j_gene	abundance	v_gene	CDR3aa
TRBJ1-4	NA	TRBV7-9	CASSFGLNEKLFF
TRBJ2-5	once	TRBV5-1	CASRGTEGETQYF
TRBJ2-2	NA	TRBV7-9	CASSFTGDGTNTGELFF
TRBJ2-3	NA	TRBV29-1	CSVTTGTGITDTQYF
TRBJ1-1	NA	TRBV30	CAWSILRGSAEAFF
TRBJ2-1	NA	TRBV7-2	CASNNHGRSAYNEQFF
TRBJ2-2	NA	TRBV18	CASSLTGGASGELFF
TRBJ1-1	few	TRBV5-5	CASSLAQGIFTEAFF
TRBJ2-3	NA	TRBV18	CASSAGHADTQYF
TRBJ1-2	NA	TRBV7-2	CASSLVGRGVYGYTF
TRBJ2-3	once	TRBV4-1	CASSQVDYDTQYF
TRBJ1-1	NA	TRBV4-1	CASSQHDNRGNTEAFF
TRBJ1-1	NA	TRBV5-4	CASSSGGTGVNTEAFF
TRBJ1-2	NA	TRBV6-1	CASTEGPMRHYGYTF
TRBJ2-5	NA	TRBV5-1	CASSLEGDNGETQYF
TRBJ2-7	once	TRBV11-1	CASSLDSTAVEQYF
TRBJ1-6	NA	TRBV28	CATVPGLGSPLHF
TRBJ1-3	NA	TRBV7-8	CASSLGGQSGGNTIYF
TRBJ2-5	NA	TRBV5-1	CASRTTDLQETQYF
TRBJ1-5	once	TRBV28	CASSPDRVNQPQHF
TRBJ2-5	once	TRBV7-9	CASSLAWEQYF
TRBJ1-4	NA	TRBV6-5	CASMGGGNEKLFF
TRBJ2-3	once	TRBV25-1	CASSEWRGGGDTQYF
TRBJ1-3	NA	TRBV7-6	CASSPGGFLDTIYF
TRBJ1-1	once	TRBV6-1	CASNQALTTEAFF
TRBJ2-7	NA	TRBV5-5	CASSLGPVGGSYEQYF
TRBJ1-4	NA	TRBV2	CASSDTGRPRGEKLFF
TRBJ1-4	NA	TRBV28	CASSHTGTGDEKLFF
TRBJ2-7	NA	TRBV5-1	CASSLGTGAIYEQYF
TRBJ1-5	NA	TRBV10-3	CAASGQGGNQPQHF
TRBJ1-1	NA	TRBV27	CASSSPGTVNTEAFF
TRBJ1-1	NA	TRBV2	CASSGGTVYTEAFF
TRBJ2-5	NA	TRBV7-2	CASSLGAYQETQYF
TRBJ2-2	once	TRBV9	CASSWGGPPATGELFF
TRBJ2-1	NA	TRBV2	CASTRIFGEAQFF
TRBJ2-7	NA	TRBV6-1	CASSGQSYEQYF
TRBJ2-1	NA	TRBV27	CASSLSMTGGWNEQFF
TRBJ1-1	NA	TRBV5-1	CASSLGVLQGRDTEAFF
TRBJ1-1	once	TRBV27	CASSLSYSRDSGEAFF
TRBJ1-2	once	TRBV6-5	CASTKSGQTYGYTF
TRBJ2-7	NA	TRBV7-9	CASSVSENSYEQYF
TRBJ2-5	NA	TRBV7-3	CASSRKGYQETQYF
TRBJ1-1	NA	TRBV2	CASSEGGPEAFF
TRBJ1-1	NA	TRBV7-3	CASSLGRGSNTEAFF
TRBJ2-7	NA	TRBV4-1	CASGTGSYEQYF
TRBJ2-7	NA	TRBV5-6	CASSLAHRDYYEQYF
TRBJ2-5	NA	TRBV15	CATLPSGTEETQYF
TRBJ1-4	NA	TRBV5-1	CASSTDRGISTNEKLFF
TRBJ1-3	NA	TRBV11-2	CASSFGAGVQGNTIYF
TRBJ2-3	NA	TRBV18	CASSPPAGSTDTQYF
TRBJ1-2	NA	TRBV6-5	CASSYGDQGAGGYTF
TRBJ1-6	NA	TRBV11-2	CASSPQIPSGNSPLHF
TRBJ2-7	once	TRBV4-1	CASSPRGQGRDEQYF
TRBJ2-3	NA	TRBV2	CASETGYSTDTQYF